The clone carrying this T cell receptor (beta chain) was observed a few times. This specimen comes from a study of T cells after yellow fever vaccination. Looked up from germline, CDR1 is SQVTM and CDR2 is ANQGSEA. Trimming stripped 2 bases from V and 3 bases from J, with 8 bases between. There are 12 residues in the CDR3. TCRdb used MiXCR to reprocess the 5' RACE reads, holding one entry per CDR3 protein. The sample includes 500,000 to 650,000 distinct CDR3 sequences, around a sixth of them seen just once. The rearrangement links TRBV29-1 to TRBJ2-7; the D is unclear. The sequenced sample was PBMCs, obtained about 5 days after the first yellow fever vaccination. The TCR was taken from a man aged 18 to 30 who received the YFV17D yellow fever vaccine. The CDR3 loop reads CSVEMADYEQYF. Written as DNA, the CDR3 is TGCAGCGTTGAAATGGCAGACTACGAGCAGTACTTC.